The 21 T cell receptor beta chains listed next were all sequenced from one sample in a study of T cell responses to AZD1222 COVID-19 vaccine. Sequenced by immunoSEQ multiplex PCR; TCRdb stores in-frame clones only, minus some. The data show more than 15,000 clones, 80% to 85% seen once. Sequencing used peripheral blood, obtained 28 days after the second AZD1222 dose. The source of these receptors is an adult who received the AZD1222 COVID-19 vaccine.

This clone was counted between two and nine times. J is TRBJ1-1 and V is TRBV2; tentative D call: TRBD1 (5 bases). The CDR3 has 11 amino acids. The germline V and J ends were trimmed by 3 bases and 11 bases, with 10 bases remaining between them. The V gene's germline CDR1 is SNHLY and CDR2 FYNNEI. The chain's CDR3 is CASSDSGRAFF. CDR3 in DNA: TGTGCCAGCAGTGACTCAGGGCGGGCTTTCTTT.

The CDR3 DNA reads TGTGCCAGCAGCTTAAGTAGCGGGGGGGCAGAGACCCAGTACTTC. Translating gives CASSLSSGGAETQYF. The chain uses TRBV11-2 and TRBJ2-5, with 11 bases identical to TRBD2. CDR3 length equals 15 residues. Germline V gene lookup returns CDR1 SGHAT and CDR2 FQNNGV. V dropped 2 bases and J dropped 4; count of bases not matched to a gene: 3.

This chain links TRBV6-2 or TRBV6-3 with TRBJ1-2; 9 positions match TRBD1. The CDR3 totals 17 residues. Losses at the gene ends were 0 bases for V and 7 bases for J; bases not matched to a gene: 12. The germline V gene encodes CDR1 MNHEY and CDR2 SVGEGT. The CDR3 is CASSYSNLGDRVRGYTF. The CDR3 DNA reads TGTGCCAGCAGTTACTCGAATCTTGGGGACAGGGTCCGTGGCTACACCTTC.

V is TRBV14 and J is TRBJ2-1; D call uncertain. V was shortened by 2 bases and J by 10 bases, with 6 bases between the two germline ends. CDR3 length: 11 residues. Germline V gene data show CDR1 as SGHDN and CDR2 as FVKESK. In nucleotides, the CDR3 is TGTGCCAGCAGCCAACACTGGGAGCAGTTCTTC. This codes for CASSQHWEQFF.

The gene calls are TRBV6-5 and TRBJ2-5; 9 bases agree with TRBD2. The CDR3 consists of 16 residues. V dropped 0 bases and J dropped 7; count of bases not matched to a gene: 9. The germline CDR1 and CDR2 sequences are MNHEY and SVGAGI. CDR3 coding DNA: TGTGCCAGCAGTTACTCGCGGGGGGGTGAGACGGGGACCCAGTACTTC. Its translation: CASSYSRGGETGTQYF.

The J gene is TRBJ1-5, the V gene TRBV19; no firm D call. Germline values: CDR1 LNHDA, CDR2 SQIVND (reference sequence). V gave up 1 base and J gave up 4 bases, with 8 bases separating them. The CDR3 consists of 14 residues. The CDR3: CASSIGPGNQPQHF. Here the CDR3 DNA reads TGTGCCAGTAGTATAGGTCCGGGTAATCAGCCCCAGCATTTT.

The sample holds one count of this clone. V and J are TRBV19 and TRBJ2-7; tentatively, D is TRBD2 (5 bases). CDR3 length equals 13 residues. V was shortened by 1 base and J by 6 bases, with 10 bases between the two germline ends. Germline lookup yields CDR1 LNHDA and CDR2 SQIVND (reference sequence). The CDR3 region has the DNA TGTGCCAGTAGTATAGGGGCCAGCGGCGAGCAGTACTTC. This codes for CASSIGASGEQYF.

This chain connects TRBV5-6 to TRBJ1-2; D is perhaps TRBD1 (5 bases). Germline-derived CDR1 and CDR2 are SGHDT and YYEEEE. This CDR3 has 12 amino acids. Trimming pared 0 bases from V and 7 bases from J, leaving 7 bases between. CDR3 sequence: CASSLEQVGYTF. In DNA form, the CDR3 reads TGTGCCAGCAGCTTGGAACAGGTTGGCTACACCTTC.

The sample holds one count of this clone. This chain uses TRBV6-2 or TRBV6-3 with TRBJ1-6, with D possibly being TRBD1 (6 bases). Germline CDR1 reads MNHEY; CDR2 reads SVGEGT. V lost 6 bases, J lost 9 bases, and 15 bases lay in between. This CDR3 region has 14 residues. In nucleotides, the CDR3 is TGTGCCAGCAGCACCGGGACAATTGGTTCACCCCTCCACTTT. Its translation is CASSTGTIGSPLHF.

The chain is built from TRBV2 and TRBJ1-5; 8 nucleotides align to TRBD1. Trimming at V came to 4 bases and at J to 6 bases, leaving 5 bases not matched to a gene. The germline V gene has CDR1 SNHLY and CDR2 FYNNEI. The CDR3 is made up of 14 amino acids. CDR3 region: CASSVGTGGQPQHF. CDR3 DNA: TGTGCCAGCAGTGTCGGGACAGGCGGTCAGCCCCAGCATTTT. Full variable domain (outside the CDR3, taken from reference TRBV2 and TRBJ1-5): EPEVTQTPSHQVTQMGQEVILRCVPISNHLYFYWYRQILGQKVEFLVSFYNNEISEKSEIFDDQFSVERPDGSNFTLKIRSTKLEDSAMYFCASSVGTGGQPQHFGDGTRLSIL.

This clone was recorded a few times. For the CDR3, the DNA is TGTGCCAGCAGCCCCAGGGAGGGCGGGGCTAATACGCAGTATTTT. Protein product: CASSPREGGANTQYF. This chain uses TRBV7-2 with TRBJ2-3; 7 bases line up with TRBD2. V was pared by 5 bases and J by 7 bases, with 12 bases of the junction left unmatched. CDR3 length: 15 amino acids. CDR1 and CDR2 from the germline V gene are SGHTA and FQGNSA.

The rearrangement uses TRBV7-9 and TRBJ1-1; D unresolved. The CDR3 contains 13 residues. Germline CDR1 SEHNR, CDR2 FQNEAQ (reference sequence). V was clipped by 5 bases and J by 3 bases, with 10 bases between them. The CDR3 region is CASSQMRDTEAFF. In DNA, the CDR3 is TGTGCCAGCAGCCAAATGCGGGACACTGAAGCTTTCTTT.

The V and J genes are TRBV28 and TRBJ2-2, with no clear D. Germline V gives CDR1 MDHEN, CDR2 SYDVKM. CDR3 length equals 15 residues. The V end was cut by 1 base, the J end by 7 bases, with 13 bases between. CDR3 nucleotide sequence: TGTGCCAGCAGTTTATTGATCCCTCCGGGCGGGGAGCTGTTTTTT. Encoded protein: CASSLLIPPGGELFF. The whole variable domain, filled in from reference TRBV28 and TRBJ2-2, reads DVKVTQSSRYLVKRTGEKVFLECVQDMDHENMFWYRQDPGLGLRLIYFSYDVKMKEKGDIPEGYSVSREKKERFSLILESASTNQTSMYLCASSLLIPPGGELFFGEGSRLTVL.

This chain connects TRBV4-1 to TRBJ1-2; no clear D gene. The ends were cut back, 0 bases at V and 3 bases at J, with 11 bases in the middle. The CDR3 has 15 amino acids. The germline V gene has CDR1 MGHRA and CDR2 YSYEKL. CDR3 residues: CASSQDHGPYYGYTF. The CDR3 coding sequence is TGCGCCAGCAGCCAAGATCACGGGCCCTACTATGGCTACACCTTC.

V is TRBV19 and J is TRBJ2-7; D gene uncertain. From germline, CDR1 is LNHDA and CDR2 SQIVND (reference sequence). The CDR3 totals 13 residues. With 5 bases removed from V and 3 bases from J, the gap between germline ends came to 11 bases. DNA of the CDR3: TGTGCCAGTAGTTCTGTCGACGGCTACGAGCAGTACTTC. This encodes CASSSVDGYEQYF.

V is TRBV15 and J is TRBJ1-5; D unresolved. V gave up 2 bases and J gave up 1 base, with 9 bases separating them. The CDR3 covers 15 residues. Per germline, CDR1 LNHNV and CDR2 YYDKDF (reference sequence). CDR3 nucleotides: TGTGCCACCAGCAGATGGAAGGGAAGCAATCAGCCCCAGCATTTT. Translating it yields CATSRWKGSNQPQHF.

This sequence joins TRBV6-6 and TRBJ2-2, with TRBD2 identical over 13 bases. Trimming took 5 bases from V and 4 from J; bases not matched to a gene: 4. CDR3 size: 16 residues. The germline CDR1 and CDR2 sequences are MNHNY and SVGAGI (reference sequence). CDR3 in DNA: TGTGCCAGCAGTCGACTAGCGGGGGGCCGCACCGGGGAGCTGTTTTTT. Amino acid sequence: CASSRLAGGRTGELFF.

This chain joins TRBV4-1 and TRBJ1-5; D gene ambiguous. V was trimmed by 3 bases and J by 4 bases, leaving 4 bases between them. CDR3 size: 12 residues. Germline CDR1 and CDR2: MGHRA and YSYEKL. The CDR3 sequence: CASSQPNQPQHF. Written as DNA, the CDR3 is TGCGCCAGCAGCCAGCCTAATCAGCCCCAGCATTTT.

This chain links TRBV4-3 with TRBJ2-7; D remains ambiguous. The length of the CDR3 is 14 residues. Trimming shortened V by 1 base and J by 3 bases, and 10 bases separated the two germline ends. Germline CDR1 and CDR2: LGHNA and YSLEER. For the CDR3, the DNA is TGCGCCAGCAGCCAAGGACTGGAAGGCTACGAGCAGTACTTC. It specifies CASSQGLEGYEQYF.

The rearrangement links TRBV7-9 to TRBJ1-3; a weak D match, TRBD1 (5 bases). Germline loops: CDR1 SEHNR, CDR2 FQNEAQ (reference sequence). The germline V and J ends were trimmed by 0 bases and 9 bases, with 9 bases remaining between them. The CDR3 length is 13 residues. The CDR3 DNA follows: TGTGCCAGCAGCTTAGCAGAGGGGCCCACCATATATTTT. Translating it yields CASSLAEGPTIYF.

The chain carries TRBV6-5 and TRBJ1-5, with TRBD1 matching 7 bases. The CDR3 is 14 residues long. Germline V gene lookup returns CDR1 MNHEY and CDR2 SVGAGI. J lost 4 bases, V lost 5 bases, and 5 bases had no gene match. CDR3 sequence: CASSTGDGNQPQHF. The CDR3 nucleotides read TGTGCCAGCAGTACAGGGGACGGTAATCAGCCCCAGCATTTT.